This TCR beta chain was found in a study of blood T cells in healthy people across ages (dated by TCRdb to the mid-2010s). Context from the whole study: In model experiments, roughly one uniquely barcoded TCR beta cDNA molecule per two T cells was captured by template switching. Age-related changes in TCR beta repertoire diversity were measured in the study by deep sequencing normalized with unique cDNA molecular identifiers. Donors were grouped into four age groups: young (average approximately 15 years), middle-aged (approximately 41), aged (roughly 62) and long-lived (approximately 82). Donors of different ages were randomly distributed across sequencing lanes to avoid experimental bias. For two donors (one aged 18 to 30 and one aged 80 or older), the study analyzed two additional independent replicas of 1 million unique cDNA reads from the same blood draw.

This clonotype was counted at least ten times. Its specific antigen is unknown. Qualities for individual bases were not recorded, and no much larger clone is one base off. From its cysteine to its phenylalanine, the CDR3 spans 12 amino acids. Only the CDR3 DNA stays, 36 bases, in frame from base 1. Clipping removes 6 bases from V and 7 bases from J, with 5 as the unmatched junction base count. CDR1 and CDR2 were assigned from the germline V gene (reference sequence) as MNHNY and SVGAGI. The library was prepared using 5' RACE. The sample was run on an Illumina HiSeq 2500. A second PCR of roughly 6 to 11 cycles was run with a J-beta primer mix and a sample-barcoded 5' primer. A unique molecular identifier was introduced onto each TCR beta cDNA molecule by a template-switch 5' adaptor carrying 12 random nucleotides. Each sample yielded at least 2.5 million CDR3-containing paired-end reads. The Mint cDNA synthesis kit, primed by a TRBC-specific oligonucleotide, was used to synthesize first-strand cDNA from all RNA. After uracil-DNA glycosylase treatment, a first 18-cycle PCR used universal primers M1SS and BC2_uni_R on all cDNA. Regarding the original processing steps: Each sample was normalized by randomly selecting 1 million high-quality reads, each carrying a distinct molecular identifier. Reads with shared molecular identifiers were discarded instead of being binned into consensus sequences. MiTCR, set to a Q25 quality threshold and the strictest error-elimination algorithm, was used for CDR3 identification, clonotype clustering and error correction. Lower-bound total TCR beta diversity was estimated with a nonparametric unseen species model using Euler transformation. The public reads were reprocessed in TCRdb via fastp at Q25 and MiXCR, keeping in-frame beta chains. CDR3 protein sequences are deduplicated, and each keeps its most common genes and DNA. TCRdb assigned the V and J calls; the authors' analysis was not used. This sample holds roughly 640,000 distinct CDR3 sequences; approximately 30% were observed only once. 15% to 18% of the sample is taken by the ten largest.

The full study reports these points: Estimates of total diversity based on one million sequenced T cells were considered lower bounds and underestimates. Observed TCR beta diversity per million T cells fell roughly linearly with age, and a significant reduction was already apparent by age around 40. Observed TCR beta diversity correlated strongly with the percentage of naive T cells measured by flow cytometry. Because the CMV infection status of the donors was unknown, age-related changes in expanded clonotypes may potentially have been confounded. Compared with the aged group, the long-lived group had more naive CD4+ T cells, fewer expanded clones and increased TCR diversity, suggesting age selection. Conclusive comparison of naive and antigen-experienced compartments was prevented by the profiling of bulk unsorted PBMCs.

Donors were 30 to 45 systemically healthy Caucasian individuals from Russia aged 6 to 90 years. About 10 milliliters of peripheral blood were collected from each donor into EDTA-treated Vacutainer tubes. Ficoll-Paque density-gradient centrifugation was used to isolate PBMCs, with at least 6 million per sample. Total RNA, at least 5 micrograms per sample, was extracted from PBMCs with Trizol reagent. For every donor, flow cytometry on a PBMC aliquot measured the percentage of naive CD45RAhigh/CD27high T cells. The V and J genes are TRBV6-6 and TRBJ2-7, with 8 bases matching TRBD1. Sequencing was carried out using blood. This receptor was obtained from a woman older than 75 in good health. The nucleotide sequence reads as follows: TGTGCCAGCAGAGGACAGGGCTGGGAGCAGTACTTC. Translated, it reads CASRGQGWEQYF.